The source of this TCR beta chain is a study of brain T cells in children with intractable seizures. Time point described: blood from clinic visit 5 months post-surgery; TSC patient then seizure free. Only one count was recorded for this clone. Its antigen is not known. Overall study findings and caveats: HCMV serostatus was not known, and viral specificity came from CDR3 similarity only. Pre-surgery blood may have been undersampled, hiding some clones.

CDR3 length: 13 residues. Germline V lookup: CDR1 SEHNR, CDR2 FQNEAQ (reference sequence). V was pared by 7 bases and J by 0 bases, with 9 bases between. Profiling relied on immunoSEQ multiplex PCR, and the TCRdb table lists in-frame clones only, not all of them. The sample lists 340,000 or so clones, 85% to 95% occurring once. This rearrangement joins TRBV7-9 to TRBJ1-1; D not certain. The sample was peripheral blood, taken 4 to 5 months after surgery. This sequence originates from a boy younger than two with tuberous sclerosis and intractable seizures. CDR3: CASTHTVNTEAFF. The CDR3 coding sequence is TGTGCCAGCACTCACACGGTGAACACTGAAGCTTTCTTT.